These T cell receptor beta chains were read from a single sample in a study of glioma-infiltrating T cells after dendritic cell vaccination. Only in-frame clones appear in the TCRdb table, and some are missing; sequencing was by immunoSEQ multiplex PCR. This table holds roughly 68,000 clones, about 81% found once. The starting material was blood, obtained before dendritic cell vaccination. Receptor source: a human donor with glioblastoma. Both conserved end residues are part of each CDR3. Fields, in order: clone size, J gene, V gene, D gene, CDR3 DNA, CDR3 protein. The D gene is left open where the match is weak. Clone size is shown for a subset of rows, as once, few, many or a class of expanded clone.

clone_size: once; j_call: TRBJ1-5; v_call: TRBV2; d_call: .; cdr3_nt: TGTGCCAGCACTGGGGGCACTAGCAATCAGCCCCAGCATTTT; cdr3_aa: CASTGGTSNQPQHF
clone_size: .; j_call: TRBJ2-5; v_call: TRBV2; d_call: .; cdr3_nt: TGTGCCAGCAGTGAGGGTCCGGCAGGTGGGGAGACCCAGTACTTC; cdr3_aa: CASSEGPAGGETQYF
clone_size: once; j_call: TRBJ1-4; v_call: TRBV19; d_call: .; cdr3_nt: TGTGCCAGTAGTATAGGCTCTCGGCAGCGGTTTCATGAAAAACTGTTTTTT; cdr3_aa: CASSIGSRQRFHEKLFF
clone_size: .; j_call: TRBJ1-1; v_call: TRBV10-1; d_call: .; cdr3_nt: TGCGCCAGCAGTCTGACAGCGAACACTGAAGCTTTCTTT; cdr3_aa: CASSLTANTEAFF
clone_size: .; j_call: TRBJ1-1; v_call: TRBV5-4; d_call: .; cdr3_nt: TGTGCCAGCAGCCCCGGTTACAGGAACACTGAAGCTTTCTTT; cdr3_aa: CASSPGYRNTEAFF
clone_size: once; j_call: TRBJ2-1; v_call: TRBV27; d_call: TRBD1; cdr3_nt: TGTGCCAGCAGCCCCCCTGGGACAGGGTTTCACAATGAGCAGTTCTTC; cdr3_aa: CASSPPGTGFHNEQFF
clone_size: .; j_call: TRBJ2-7; v_call: TRBV19; d_call: TRBD1; cdr3_nt: TGTGCCAGTAACCGAAACAGGGGCCTGGGAGAGCAGTACTTC; cdr3_aa: CASNRNRGLGEQYF
clone_size: .; j_call: TRBJ2-7; v_call: TRBV5-1; d_call: .; cdr3_nt: TGCGCCAGCAGCTTGGACATCTCCTACGAGCAGTACTTC; cdr3_aa: CASSLDISYEQYF
clone_size: .; j_call: TRBJ2-7; v_call: TRBV7-9; d_call: TRBD2; cdr3_nt: TGTGCCGGCGGGAGGGGTGGCTACGAGCAGTACTTC; cdr3_aa: CAGGRGGYEQYF
clone_size: .; j_call: TRBJ1-4; v_call: TRBV30; d_call: .; cdr3_nt: TGTGCCTGGAGTGTACATTTGGGACTTCTACATTTT; cdr3_aa: CAWSVHLGLLHF
clone_size: .; j_call: TRBJ1-1; v_call: TRBV5-1; d_call: .; cdr3_nt: TGCGCCAGCAGAGCCGTCGGACAGAACACTGAAGCTTTCTTT; cdr3_aa: CASRAVGQNTEAFF
clone_size: .; j_call: TRBJ1-1; v_call: TRBV27; d_call: .; cdr3_nt: TGTGCCAGCAGTCCGCCCCCCGTCCAGGGGAGTTGGAACACTGAAGCTTTCTTT; cdr3_aa: CASSPPPVQGSWNTEAFF
clone_size: .; j_call: TRBJ1-3; v_call: TRBV7-9; d_call: TRBD1; cdr3_nt: TGTGCCAGCAGCCCCTATGGACAGGACTCTGGAAACACCATATATTTT; cdr3_aa: CASSPYGQDSGNTIYF
clone_size: .; j_call: TRBJ2-1; v_call: TRBV6-6; d_call: .; cdr3_nt: TGTGCCAGCAAGTCGAGGAGTTTGTCCTACAATGAGCAGTTCTTC; cdr3_aa: CASKSRSLSYNEQFF
clone_size: .; j_call: TRBJ2-2; v_call: TRBV5-4; d_call: .; cdr3_nt: TGTGCCAGCAGTTCCGGGTTTCTGAACACCGGGGAGCTGTTTTTT; cdr3_aa: CASSSGFLNTGELFF
clone_size: .; j_call: TRBJ2-1; v_call: TRBV5-1; d_call: .; cdr3_nt: TGCGCCAGCCGAACGGGACAAGAATACAATGAGCAGTTCTTC; cdr3_aa: CASRTGQEYNEQFF
clone_size: .; j_call: TRBJ1-1; v_call: TRBV2; d_call: .; cdr3_nt: TGTGCCAGCACCATCGGGGGTAGAAATGAAGCTTTCTTT; cdr3_aa: CASTIGGRNEAFF
clone_size: .; j_call: TRBJ2-1; v_call: TRBV7-6; d_call: TRBD2; cdr3_nt: TGTGCCAGCAGCTCAGTAGCGGGGGCCACAAATAATGAGCAGTTCTTC; cdr3_aa: CASSSVAGATNNEQFF
clone_size: once; j_call: TRBJ2-1; v_call: TRBV29-1; d_call: TRBD2; cdr3_nt: TGCAGCGTCGGACTAGCCCACAATGAGCAGTTCTTC; cdr3_aa: CSVGLAHNEQFF
clone_size: .; j_call: TRBJ1-1; v_call: TRBV6-5; d_call: .; cdr3_nt: TGTGCCACCCGAGAACGGAACACTGAAGCTTTCTTT; cdr3_aa: CATRERNTEAFF
clone_size: few; j_call: TRBJ2-7; v_call: TRBV5-1; d_call: TRBD2; cdr3_nt: TGCGCCAGCAGCTTGGCCCCTAGCGGGGGATTTTCCTCCTACGAGCAGTACTTC; cdr3_aa: CASSLAPSGGFSSYEQYF
clone_size: .; j_call: TRBJ1-1; v_call: TRBV5-1; d_call: .; cdr3_nt: TGCGCCAGCAGCTTGGAAGCAAACACTGAAGCTTTCTTT; cdr3_aa: CASSLEANTEAFF
clone_size: .; j_call: TRBJ1-4; v_call: TRBV28; d_call: TRBD1; cdr3_nt: TGTGCCAGCACCGAATCAGGGGGCGGCCTCGAAAAACTGTTTTTT; cdr3_aa: CASTESGGGLEKLFF
clone_size: .; j_call: TRBJ2-5; v_call: TRBV4-2; d_call: TRBD1; cdr3_nt: TGTGCCAGCAGCCAGAATCTCGGGGGACAGGGTCGAAAGACCCAGTACTTC; cdr3_aa: CASSQNLGGQGRKTQYF
clone_size: .; j_call: TRBJ1-5; v_call: TRBV23-1; d_call: .; cdr3_nt: TGCGCCAGCAGTCAATCCGCCAGGGCCCTTAATCAGCCCCAGCATTTT; cdr3_aa: CASSQSARALNQPQHF
clone_size: .; j_call: TRBJ1-4; v_call: TRBV19; d_call: TRBD1; cdr3_nt: TGTGCCACCCTCTCAGGGGGAAATGAAAAACTGTTTTTT; cdr3_aa: CATLSGGNEKLFF
clone_size: .; j_call: TRBJ2-5; v_call: TRBV16; d_call: .; cdr3_nt: TGTGCCAGCAGTACAGGGACGGAGACCCAGTACTTC; cdr3_aa: CASSTGTETQYF
clone_size: .; j_call: TRBJ1-2; v_call: TRBV11-2; d_call: TRBD1; cdr3_nt: TGTGCCAGCAGCTTAGCTATCAGGGGGACCTTGGCTACCTTC; cdr3_aa: CASSLAIRGTLATF
clone_size: .; j_call: TRBJ1-2; v_call: TRBV28; d_call: .; cdr3_nt: TGTGCCAGCAGTTTATTCCCCAACGGGGGAGGCTACACCTTC; cdr3_aa: CASSLFPNGGGYTF
clone_size: .; j_call: TRBJ2-6; v_call: TRBV29-1; d_call: .; cdr3_nt: .; cdr3_aa: CSVVGTGSSGANVLTF
clone_size: .; j_call: TRBJ1-3; v_call: TRBV2; d_call: TRBD1; cdr3_nt: TGTGCCAGCAGTGTAACGACAGGGGCTGGAAACACCATATATTTT; cdr3_aa: CASSVTTGAGNTIYF
clone_size: .; j_call: TRBJ1-1; v_call: TRBV4-1; d_call: .; cdr3_nt: TGCGCCAGCAGCCAAGGTCGTGACTCGGTGAACACTGAAGCTTTCTTT; cdr3_aa: CASSQGRDSVNTEAFF
clone_size: .; j_call: TRBJ2-7; v_call: TRBV6-5; d_call: .; cdr3_nt: TGTGCCAGCAGTTACACTATAGCGTCGGAGCAGTACTTC; cdr3_aa: CASSYTIASEQYF
clone_size: .; j_call: TRBJ2-3; v_call: TRBV5-1; d_call: .; cdr3_nt: TGCGCCAGCAGCTTTCGCAGCGACTCAGATACGCAGTATTTT; cdr3_aa: CASSFRSDSDTQYF
clone_size: once; j_call: TRBJ2-1; v_call: TRBV27; d_call: TRBD1; cdr3_nt: TGTGCCACCGCGACAGGGTTAAATGAGCAGTTCTTC; cdr3_aa: CATATGLNEQFF
clone_size: once; j_call: TRBJ2-1; v_call: TRBV2; d_call: TRBD2; cdr3_nt: TGTGCCAGCAGTACGACTAGCGTAATATACAATGAGCAGTTCTTC; cdr3_aa: CASSTTSVIYNEQFF
clone_size: .; j_call: TRBJ1-4; v_call: TRBV2; d_call: .; cdr3_nt: TGTGCCACCCAGGGGACAACTAATGAAAAACTGTTTTTT; cdr3_aa: CATQGTTNEKLFF
clone_size: .; j_call: TRBJ1-2; v_call: TRBV6-1; d_call: .; cdr3_nt: TGTGCCAGCGGCGGCGTAAGAACTTTTTATGGCTACACCTTC; cdr3_aa: CASGGVRTFYGYTF
clone_size: .; j_call: TRBJ1-1; v_call: TRBV7-9; d_call: .; cdr3_nt: TGTGCCAGCAGCTTAGGTACAGTAAGCACTGAAGCTTTCTTT; cdr3_aa: CASSLGTVSTEAFF
clone_size: .; j_call: TRBJ2-7; v_call: TRBV11-1; d_call: .; cdr3_nt: TGTGCCAGCAGCTTAGGTGGGGACACCGTATACGAGCAGTACTTC; cdr3_aa: CASSLGGDTVYEQYF
clone_size: .; j_call: TRBJ2-2; v_call: TRBV11-2; d_call: TRBD2; cdr3_nt: TGTGCCAGCACCCTAGCGGGGACGGCCGGGGAGCTGTTTTTT; cdr3_aa: CASTLAGTAGELFF
clone_size: .; j_call: TRBJ1-2; v_call: TRBV5-1; d_call: .; cdr3_nt: TGCGCCAGCAGCTTGCCGGGAGACAACTATGGCTACACCTTC; cdr3_aa: CASSLPGDNYGYTF
clone_size: once; j_call: TRBJ1-1; v_call: TRBV11-2; d_call: .; cdr3_nt: TGTGCCAGCAGCTTAGAATGGGGCATGAACACTGAAGCTTTCTTT; cdr3_aa: CASSLEWGMNTEAFF
clone_size: .; j_call: TRBJ2-7; v_call: TRBV4-1; d_call: .; cdr3_nt: TGCGCCAGCAGCCGGTATACAGGGTTTAGCTCCTACGAGCAGTACTTC; cdr3_aa: CASSRYTGFSSYEQYF
clone_size: few; j_call: TRBJ2-1; v_call: TRBV5-5; d_call: TRBD1; cdr3_nt: TGTGCCAGCAGCTTCCCGGACAGGGTCCACGAGCAGTTCTTC; cdr3_aa: CASSFPDRVHEQFF
clone_size: .; j_call: TRBJ2-3; v_call: TRBV7-9; d_call: TRBD2; cdr3_nt: TGTGCCAGCAGCAATCAGCGGGGGGGCAGAGATACGCAGTATTTT; cdr3_aa: CASSNQRGGRDTQYF
clone_size: .; j_call: TRBJ1-5; v_call: TRBV19; d_call: TRBD1; cdr3_nt: TGTGCCAGTAGCGGGACAGGGGTTCGAGGCAATCAGCCCCAGCATTTT; cdr3_aa: CASSGTGVRGNQPQHF